These 26 T cell receptor beta chains share one sample of origin, sequenced in a study of cytomegalovirus exposure and HLA in healthy donors. The PCR employed 60 Vbeta primers together with 13 Jbeta primers. Sequencing used immunoSEQ multiplex PCR; TCRdb keeps in-frame clones, though not all of them. The data contain roughly 150,000 clones, about 80% of them singletons. The sample taken for sequencing was PBMCs. All receptors derive from a woman between 40 and 50 years old in good health and CMV-seronegative.

This clone was recorded once. This chain uses TRBV6-1 with TRBJ1-2; D is undetermined. The germline gives CDR1 MNHNS, CDR2 SASEGT. V was shortened by 8 bases and J by 2 bases, with 15 bases between the two germline ends. CDR3 length: 14 amino acids. CDR3 in amino acids: CASGGEKGNYGYTF. For the CDR3, the DNA is TGTGCCAGCGGCGGGGAGAAAGGAAACTATGGCTACACCTTC.

Here the CDR3 reads CASSPHDGTYEQYF. The DNA of the CDR3 is TGTGCCAGCAGCCCCCACGACGGGACCTACGAGCAGTACTTC. V gene TRBV9 combines with J gene TRBJ2-7; a weak D match, TRBD2 (5 bases). This CDR3 comprises 14 residues. Germline V gene data show CDR1 as SGDLS and CDR2 as YYNGEE. V lost 4 bases, J lost 2 bases, and 13 bases lay in between.

This clone was seen a handful of times. CDR3 DNA sequence: TGCGCCAGCAGCTTGGTAATGGGGGGATCCTACGAGCAGTACTTC. Translated: CASSLVMGGSYEQYF. This sequence joins TRBV5-1 and TRBJ2-7; tentatively, D is TRBD2 (6 bases). V was clipped by 0 bases and J by 1 base, with 11 bases between them. Germline V CDR1 and CDR2: SGHRS, YFSETQ. The CDR3 contains 15 residues.

This clone has just one count. CDR3 sequence (DNA): TGTGCCAGTAGTATTGTGGGGGCTAATCAGCCCCAGCATTTT. Translation gives CASSIVGANQPQHF. The rearrangement links TRBV19 to TRBJ1-5, with D tentatively TRBD1 (6 bases). The germline CDR1 and CDR2 sequences are LNHDA and SQIVND (reference sequence). The CDR3 has 14 residues. The ends were cut back, 3 bases at V and 4 bases at J, with 10 bases in the middle.

The CDR3 loop is CASSPRGDEAFF. The CDR3 nucleotides are TGTGCCAGCTCACCACGGGGGGATGAAGCTTTCTTT. This chain joins TRBV18 and TRBJ1-1; a weak D match, TRBD1 (5 bases). Germline loops: CDR1 KGHSH, CDR2 LQKENI. This CDR3 region has 12 residues. V was trimmed by 1 base and J by 7 bases, leaving 7 bases between them.

This clone was seen a single time. This chain links TRBV29-1 with TRBJ2-7; TRBD2 matches 8 bases. The germline gives CDR1 SQVTM, CDR2 ANQGSEA. The CDR3 runs to 13 residues. Germline trimming cut 7 bases from V and 7 bases from J; bases unmatched to any gene: 12. CDR3 sequence reads: CSGGSGGDREQYF. CDR3 nucleotide sequence: TGCAGCGGTGGGAGCGGGGGAGATCGGGAGCAGTACTTC.

In its sample, this clone was seen a few times. The chain uses TRBV21-1 and TRBJ1-6; the D segment call TRBD1 is taken from the table without a DNA check. TRBV21-1 is flagged as a pseudogene. CDR3 length: 12 residues. CDR3 bases: TGTGCCAGCAGCAAATTTTCATCACCCCTCCACTTT. Translation gives CASSKFSSPLHF.

This chain uses TRBV6-5 with TRBJ1-2; the D is unclear. The germline V and J ends were trimmed by 4 bases and 3 bases, with 9 bases remaining between them. Germline CDR1 MNHEY, CDR2 SVGAGI. This CDR3 contains 13 residues. The CDR3 protein is CASSSGEYYGYTF. As DNA, the CDR3 is TGTGCCAGCAGTTCCGGGGAGTACTATGGCTACACCTTC.

This chain connects TRBV10-3 to TRBJ2-1; 13 bases are a match to TRBD2. The length of the CDR3 is 14 residues. After removal of 10 bases from V and 5 bases from J, the junction contained 5 bases not matched to a gene. Germline values: CDR1 ENHRY, CDR2 SYGVKD. The CDR3 here is CATAGLAGDNEQFF. The CDR3 DNA follows: TGTGCCACCGCCGGACTAGCGGGAGACAATGAGCAGTTCTTC.

This CDR3 is CSVEAGNGANVLTF. The CDR3 DNA sequence: TGCAGCGTTGAGGCGGGTAACGGGGCCAACGTCCTGACTTTC. J is TRBJ2-6 and V is TRBV29-1; maybe TRBD2 (5 bases). V lost 3 bases, J lost 4 bases, and 10 bases lay in between. The CDR3 spans 14 residues. Germline loops: CDR1 SQVTM, CDR2 ANQGSEA. Combining the CDR3 with reference TRBV29-1 and TRBJ2-6 gives the whole variable domain SAVISQKPSRDICQRGTSLTIQCQVDSQVTMMFWYRQQPGQSLTLIATANQGSEATYESGFVIDKFPISRPNLTFSTLTVSNMSPEDSSIYLCSVEAGNGANVLTFGAGSRLTVL.

This chain links TRBV5-4 with TRBJ2-3, with TRBD1 matching 12 bases. The CDR3 length is 14 residues. The germline gives CDR1 SGHNT, CDR2 YYREEE (reference sequence). V gave up 4 bases and J gave up 6 bases; unmatched junction bases: 3. CDR3 sequence reads: CASSRDRGPDTQYF. The DNA of the CDR3 is TGTGCCAGCAGCCGGGACAGGGGGCCGGATACGCAGTATTTT.

This clone was seen only once. The chain uses TRBV6-5 and TRBJ2-7; D perhaps matches TRBD1 (6 bases). CDR3 length: 12 residues. Trimming took off 6 bases at V and 7 bases at J, with 13 bases between the two ends. Germline CDR1 reads MNHEY; CDR2 reads SVGAGI. CDR3 protein: CASRSTGEEQYF. CDR3 coding DNA: TGTGCCAGCAGGTCGACAGGCGAGGAGCAGTACTTC.

The chain employs TRBV6-5 and TRBJ2-1; perhaps TRBD1 as D (5 bases). This CDR3 is built from 14 residues. Germline V gene data show CDR1 as MNHEY and CDR2 as SVGAGI. V was shortened by 6 bases and J by 0 bases, with 9 bases between the two germline ends. CDR3 sequence: CASRRQGSYNEQFF. CDR3 coding DNA: TGTGCCAGCAGGAGGCAGGGCTCCTACAATGAGCAGTTCTTC.

This chain joins TRBV11-3 and TRBJ2-3; 11 bases line up with TRBD1. CDR1 SGHNT and CDR2 YENEEA come from the germline V gene. The V segment lost 8 bases and the J segment 3 bases; nucleotides outside the gene matches: 7. This CDR3 contains 15 residues. The CDR3 sequence: CASESWDRGTDTQYF. The CDR3 region has the DNA TGTGCCAGCGAGAGCTGGGACAGGGGGACAGATACGCAGTATTTT.

The chain combines TRBV6-1 with TRBJ2-6; D perhaps matches TRBD1 (6 bases). CDR3 length: 15 residues. Germline V gives CDR1 MNHNS, CDR2 SASEGT. Trimming pared 7 bases from V and 2 bases from J, leaving 12 bases between. The CDR3, as DNA: TGTGCCAGCATGAAGGGGGAAACTGGGGCCAACGTCCTGACTTTC. It translates to CASMKGETGANVLTF.

This clone was recorded once. The rearrangement links TRBV27 to TRBJ2-1; 9 nucleotides line up with TRBD2. This CDR3 is 15 amino acids long. Germline assignment: CDR1 MNHEY and CDR2 SMNVEV (reference sequence). The V segment lost 1 base and the J segment 7 bases; nucleotides outside the gene matches: 5. In nucleotides, the CDR3 is TGTGCCAGCAGTTTATTGGGGACTAGCATAAATGAGCAGTTCTTC. It encodes CASSLLGTSINEQFF.

The rearrangement joins TRBV27 to TRBJ2-7, with 7 bases that match TRBD1. The germline gives CDR1 MNHEY, CDR2 SMNVEV (reference sequence). The V gene end was trimmed by 3 bases and the J gene end by 2 bases; junction bases not matched to a gene: 7. The CDR3 extends over 15 amino acids. The CDR3 spells CASSFDSTGAYEQYF. As DNA, the CDR3 is TGTGCCAGCAGTTTTGATTCAACAGGGGCCTACGAGCAGTACTTC.

Only a few counts were recorded for this clone. This sequence joins TRBV28 and TRBJ2-5, with D perhaps TRBD2 (6 bases). The CDR3 totals 13 residues. V lost 4 bases and J lost 7, with 13 bases in between. In germline, CDR1 is MDHEN, CDR2 SYDVKM. CDR3: CASSYRDSRTQYF. The CDR3 DNA follows: TGTGCCAGCAGTTACCGGGACTCGCGGACCCAGTACTTC.

V usage is TRBV11-2 and J usage is TRBJ1-1; D remains unclear. Between the trimmed V and J ends, which lost 0 bases and 4 bases, there was a span of 9 bases. Looked up from germline, CDR1 is SGHAT and CDR2 is FQNNGV. This CDR3 spans 14 amino acids. The CDR3: CASSLDGLLTEAFF. CDR3 DNA: TGTGCCAGCAGCTTAGACGGTCTCCTCACTGAAGCTTTCTTT. Combining the CDR3 with reference TRBV11-2 and TRBJ1-1 gives the whole variable domain EAGVAQSPRYKIIEKRQSVAFWCNPISGHATLYWYQQILGQGPKLLIQFQNNGVVDDSQLPKDRFSAERLKGVDSTLKIQPAKLEDSAVYLCASSLDGLLTEAFFGQGTRLTVV.

With respect to this clone: Its ends do not fully match the called genes, so a read error is possible. As DNA, the CDR3 is TGTGCCGGCAGGGAAAGGGGGTTGGAGCAGTACTTC. Protein: CAGRERGLEQYF. V is TRBV28 and J is TRBJ2-7; tentatively, D is TRBD1 (6 bases). Germline CDR1 reads MDHEN; CDR2 reads SYDVKM. The CDR3 is 12 residues long.

The chain has TRBV5-1 and TRBJ1-2; no clear D gene. CDR3 length equals 16 residues. CDR1 and CDR2 from the germline V gene are SGHRS and YFSETQ. V dropped 4 bases and J dropped 3 bases, with 19 bases sitting between them. CDR3 DNA: TGCGCCAGCAGCACGGAGACTGGGTTTTCGGACTATGGCTACACCTTC. Amino acid sequence: CASSTETGFSDYGYTF.

J is TRBJ1-1 and V is TRBV7-2; TRBD1 might be the D (5 bases). Germline V CDR1 and CDR2: SGHTA, FQGNSA. The CDR3 runs 13 residues. V gave up 1 base and J gave up 5 bases, with 8 bases separating them. CDR3 coding DNA: TGTGCCAGCAGCTTAGGTAAGGGGACTGAAGCTTTCTTT. Its protein product is CASSLGKGTEAFF.

The chain carries TRBV7-6 and TRBJ2-7; possibly TRBD1 for D (6 bases). Germline-derived CDR1 and CDR2 are SGHVS and FNYEAQ. Trimming took off 10 bases at V and 0 bases at J, with 10 bases between the two ends. The CDR3 sequence is 12 residues long. CDR3 sequence reads: CATKDSSYEQYF. The CDR3 nucleotides read TGTGCCACTAAGGACAGCTCCTACGAGCAGTACTTC.

The chain carries TRBV5-1 and TRBJ2-3; 7 positions match TRBD2. This CDR3 has 16 amino acids. Germline loops: CDR1 SGHRS, CDR2 YFSETQ. The trim removed 3 bases at V and 5 bases at J, leaving 12 bases unmatched. CDR3 sequence (DNA): TGCGCCAGCAGCTCTGGCGGGAGTATTGTATTAGATACGCAGTATTTT. This gives the protein CASSSGGSIVLDTQYF.

The chain uses TRBV25-1 and TRBJ2-6; D gene ambiguous. In germline, CDR1 is MGHDK, CDR2 SYGVNS. This CDR3 is built from 16 residues. The germline V and J ends were trimmed by 5 bases and 0 bases, with 11 bases remaining between them. The CDR3 sequence: CASSPEVGSGANVLTF. The DNA of the CDR3 is TGTGCCAGCAGTCCCGAGGTAGGCTCTGGGGCCAACGTCCTGACTTTC.

The genes are TRBV7-8 and TRBJ2-7; D is ambiguous. This CDR3 has 14 residues. Germline CDR1 SGHVS, CDR2 FQNEAQ. Trimming took off 1 base at V and 0 bases at J, with 7 bases between the two ends. The CDR3 DNA sequence: TGTGCCAGCAGCTTAGATTATTTCTCCTACGAGCAGTACTTC. Protein product: CASSLDYFSYEQYF.